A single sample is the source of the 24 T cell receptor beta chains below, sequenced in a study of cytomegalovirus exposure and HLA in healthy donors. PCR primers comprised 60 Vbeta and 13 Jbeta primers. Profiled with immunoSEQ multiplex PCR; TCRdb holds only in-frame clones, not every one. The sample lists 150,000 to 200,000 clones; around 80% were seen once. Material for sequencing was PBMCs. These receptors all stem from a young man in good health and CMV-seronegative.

The CDR3, as DNA: TGTGCCAGCAGCTTAGTGACAGGGAGTACGGGCTACACCTTC. It translates to CASSLVTGSTGYTF. The chain carries TRBV7-9 and TRBJ1-2, with 7 bases matching TRBD1. The CDR3 loop spans 14 amino acids. Trimming cost V 1 base and J 8 bases; bases outside gene matches: 7. CDR1 and CDR2 from the germline V gene are SEHNR and FQNEAQ (reference sequence).

CDR3 sequence (DNA): TGTGCCAGCCGCCCGGGACAGGGGGACGCTTTCTTT. Its translation: CASRPGQGDAFF. The chain is built from TRBV10-3 and TRBJ1-1; 11 bases are shared with TRBD1. The CDR3 is 12 amino acids. V shed 10 bases, J shed 11 bases, and the junction held 9 bases outside the gene matches. Germline CDR1 is ENHRY and CDR2 is SYGVKD.

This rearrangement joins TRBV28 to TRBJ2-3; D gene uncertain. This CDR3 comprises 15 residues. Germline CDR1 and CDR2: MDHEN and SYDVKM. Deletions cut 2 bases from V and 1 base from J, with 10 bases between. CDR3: CASSLGGPGTDTQYF. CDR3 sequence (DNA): TGTGCCAGCAGTTTAGGTGGCCCCGGCACAGATACGCAGTATTTT.

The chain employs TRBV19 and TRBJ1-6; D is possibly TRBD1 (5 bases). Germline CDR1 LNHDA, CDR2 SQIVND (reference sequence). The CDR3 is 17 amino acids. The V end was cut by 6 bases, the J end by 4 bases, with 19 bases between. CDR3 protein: CASSSIARGIYNSPLHF. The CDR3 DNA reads TGTGCCAGTAGCTCGATCGCGCGGGGGATATATAATTCACCCCTCCACTTT.

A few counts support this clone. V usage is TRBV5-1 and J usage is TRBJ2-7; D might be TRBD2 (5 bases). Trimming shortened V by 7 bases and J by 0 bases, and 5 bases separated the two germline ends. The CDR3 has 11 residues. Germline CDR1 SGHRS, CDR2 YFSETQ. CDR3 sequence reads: CASGSSYEQYF. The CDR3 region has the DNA TGCGCCAGCGGGAGCTCCTACGAGCAGTACTTC.

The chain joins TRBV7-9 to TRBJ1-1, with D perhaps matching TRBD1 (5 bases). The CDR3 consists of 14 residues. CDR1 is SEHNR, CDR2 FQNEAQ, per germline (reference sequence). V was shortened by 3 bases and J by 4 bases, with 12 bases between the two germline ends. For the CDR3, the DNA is TGTGCCAGCAGCTTTCAGGGCAAGGGCACTGAAGCTTTCTTT. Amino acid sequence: CASSFQGKGTEAFF.

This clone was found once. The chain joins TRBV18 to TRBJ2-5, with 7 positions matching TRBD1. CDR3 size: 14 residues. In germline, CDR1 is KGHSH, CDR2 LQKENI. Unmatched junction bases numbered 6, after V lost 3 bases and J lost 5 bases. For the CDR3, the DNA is TGTGCCAGCTCACCTCAGGCAGGGGGTGAGACCCAGTACTTC. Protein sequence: CASSPQAGGETQYF.

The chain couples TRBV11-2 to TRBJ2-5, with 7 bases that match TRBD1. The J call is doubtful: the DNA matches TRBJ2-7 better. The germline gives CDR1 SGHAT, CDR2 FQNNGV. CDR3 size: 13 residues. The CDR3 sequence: CASSRDSFYEQYF. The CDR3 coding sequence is TGTGCCAGCAGCCGGGACAGTTTTTACGAGCAGTACTTC.

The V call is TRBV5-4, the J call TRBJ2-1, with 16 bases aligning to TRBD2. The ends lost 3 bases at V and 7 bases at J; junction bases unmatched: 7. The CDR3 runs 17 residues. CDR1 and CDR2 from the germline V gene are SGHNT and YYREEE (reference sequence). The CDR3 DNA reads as TGTGCCAGCAGCTCCGGGACTAGCGGGAGGGCCCTAAATGAGCAGTTCTTC. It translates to CASSSGTSGRALNEQFF.

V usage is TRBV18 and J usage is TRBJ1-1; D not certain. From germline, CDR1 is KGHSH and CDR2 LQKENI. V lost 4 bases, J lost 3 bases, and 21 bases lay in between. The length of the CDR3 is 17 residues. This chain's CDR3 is CASSLNHLRTGYTEAFF. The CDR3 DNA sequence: TGTGCCAGCTCACTAAACCACCTACGGACGGGGTACACTGAAGCTTTCTTT.

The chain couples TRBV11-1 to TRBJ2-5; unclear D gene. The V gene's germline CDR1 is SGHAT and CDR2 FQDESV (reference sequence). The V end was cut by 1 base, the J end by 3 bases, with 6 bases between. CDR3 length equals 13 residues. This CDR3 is CASSLGPKETQYF. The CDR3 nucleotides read TGTGCCAGCAGCTTAGGGCCAAAAGAGACCCAGTACTTC.

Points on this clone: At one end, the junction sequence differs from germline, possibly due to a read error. In DNA form, the CDR3 reads TGTTCCAGCAGCTTAAATCCGCAGGGAGGTGCGTATGGCTACACCTTC. It encodes CSSSLNPQGGAYGYTF. The rearrangement links TRBV7-3 to TRBJ1-2; D is possibly TRBD1 (5 bases). The germline V gene has CDR1 SGHTA and CDR2 FQGTGA. The CDR3 covers 16 residues.

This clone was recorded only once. CDR3 sequence (DNA): TGCGCCAGCAGCCAAGAGACAGTTAACACCGGGGAGCTGTTTTTT. Amino acids: CASSQETVNTGELFF. The chain has TRBV4-3 and TRBJ2-2; maybe TRBD1 (5 bases). CDR3 length equals 15 residues. Trimming took off 0 bases at V and 2 bases at J, with 7 bases between the two ends. CDR1 and CDR2 (germline): LGHNA, YSLEER.

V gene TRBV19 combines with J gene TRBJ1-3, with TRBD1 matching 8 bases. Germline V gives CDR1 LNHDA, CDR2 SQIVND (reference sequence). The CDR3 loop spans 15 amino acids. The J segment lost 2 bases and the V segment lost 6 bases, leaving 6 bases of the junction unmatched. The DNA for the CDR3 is TGTGCCAGTAGCGAACAGGGGGTGACTGGAAACACCATATATTTT. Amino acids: CASSEQGVTGNTIYF.

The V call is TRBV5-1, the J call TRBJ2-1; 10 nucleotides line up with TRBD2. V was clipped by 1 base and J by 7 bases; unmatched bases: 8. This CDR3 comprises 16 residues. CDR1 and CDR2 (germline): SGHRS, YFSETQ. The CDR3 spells CASSLRRASGGNEQFF. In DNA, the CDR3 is TGCGCCAGCAGCTTGAGGCGGGCTAGCGGGGGAAATGAGCAGTTCTTC.

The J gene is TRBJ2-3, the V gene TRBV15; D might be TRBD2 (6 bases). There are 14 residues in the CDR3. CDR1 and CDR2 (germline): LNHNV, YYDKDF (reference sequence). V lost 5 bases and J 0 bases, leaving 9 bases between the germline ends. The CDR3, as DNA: TGTGCCACCAGCCGGAGGGTCAGCACAGATACGCAGTATTTT. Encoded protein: CATSRRVSTDTQYF.

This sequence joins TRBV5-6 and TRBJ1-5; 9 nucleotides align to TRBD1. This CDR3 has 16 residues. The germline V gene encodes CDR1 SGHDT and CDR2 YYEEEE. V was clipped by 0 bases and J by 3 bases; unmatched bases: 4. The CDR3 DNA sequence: TGTGCCAGCAGCTTGGGTGGACAGGGGTACAATCAGCCCCAGCATTTT. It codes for CASSLGGQGYNQPQHF.

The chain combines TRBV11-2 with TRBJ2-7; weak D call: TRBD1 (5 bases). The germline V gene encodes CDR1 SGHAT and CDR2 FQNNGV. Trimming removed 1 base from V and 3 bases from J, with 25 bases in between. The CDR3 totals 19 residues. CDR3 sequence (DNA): TGTGCCAGCAGCTTAGGTCCCTCCATAGACAGTTTAATCATCTACGAGCAGTACTTC. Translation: CASSLGPSIDSLIIYEQYF.

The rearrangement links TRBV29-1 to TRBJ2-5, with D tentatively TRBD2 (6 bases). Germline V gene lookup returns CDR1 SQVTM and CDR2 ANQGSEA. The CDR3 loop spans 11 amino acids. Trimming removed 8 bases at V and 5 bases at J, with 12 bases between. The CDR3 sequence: CSLKAGETQYF. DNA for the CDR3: TGCAGCTTGAAAGCGGGCGAGACCCAGTACTTC.

CDR3 amino acids: CASAVGGTGYEQYF. The CDR3 DNA reads as TGCGCCAGCGCAGTCGGGGGGACGGGTTACGAGCAGTACTTC. The chain is built from TRBV5-1 and TRBJ2-7, with 7 bases lining up with TRBD2. The J segment lost 4 bases and the V segment lost 7 bases, leaving 11 bases of the junction unmatched. Germline V CDR1 and CDR2: SGHRS, YFSETQ. The CDR3 spans 14 residues.

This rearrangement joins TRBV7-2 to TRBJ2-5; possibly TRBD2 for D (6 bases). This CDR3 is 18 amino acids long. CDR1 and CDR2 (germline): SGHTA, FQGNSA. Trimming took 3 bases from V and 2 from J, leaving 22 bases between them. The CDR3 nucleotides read TGTGCCAGCAGCTTTACAAGCCTAGGGACTCAGAAGCAAGAGACCCAGTACTTC. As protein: CASSFTSLGTQKQETQYF.

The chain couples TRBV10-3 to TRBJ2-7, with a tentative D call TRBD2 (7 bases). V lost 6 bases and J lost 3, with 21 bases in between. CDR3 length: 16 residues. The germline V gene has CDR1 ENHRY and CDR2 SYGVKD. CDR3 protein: CAISPERGGGHYEQYF. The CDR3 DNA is TGTGCCATCAGCCCTGAGAGGGGCGGGGGACACTACGAGCAGTACTTC.

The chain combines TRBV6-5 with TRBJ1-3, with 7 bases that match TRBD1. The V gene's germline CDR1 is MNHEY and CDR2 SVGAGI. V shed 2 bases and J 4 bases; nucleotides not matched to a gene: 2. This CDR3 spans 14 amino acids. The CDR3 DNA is TGTGCCAGCAGTTACACGACAGGGGGAAACACCATATATTTT. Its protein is CASSYTTGGNTIYF.

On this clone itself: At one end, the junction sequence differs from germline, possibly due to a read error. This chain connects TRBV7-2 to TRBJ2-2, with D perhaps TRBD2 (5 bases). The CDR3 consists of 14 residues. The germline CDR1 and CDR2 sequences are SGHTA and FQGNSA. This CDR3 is CASSLVPGRRGAVF. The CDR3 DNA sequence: TGTGCCAGCAGCTTAGTACCGGGCAGACGGGGAGCTGTTTTT. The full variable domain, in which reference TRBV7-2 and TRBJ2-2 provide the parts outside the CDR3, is GAGVSQSPSNKVTEKGKDVELRCDPISGHTALYWYRQSLGQGLEFLIYFQGNSAPDKSGLPSDRFSAERTGGSVSTLTIQRTQQEDSAVYLCASSLVPGRRGAVFGEGSRLTVL.